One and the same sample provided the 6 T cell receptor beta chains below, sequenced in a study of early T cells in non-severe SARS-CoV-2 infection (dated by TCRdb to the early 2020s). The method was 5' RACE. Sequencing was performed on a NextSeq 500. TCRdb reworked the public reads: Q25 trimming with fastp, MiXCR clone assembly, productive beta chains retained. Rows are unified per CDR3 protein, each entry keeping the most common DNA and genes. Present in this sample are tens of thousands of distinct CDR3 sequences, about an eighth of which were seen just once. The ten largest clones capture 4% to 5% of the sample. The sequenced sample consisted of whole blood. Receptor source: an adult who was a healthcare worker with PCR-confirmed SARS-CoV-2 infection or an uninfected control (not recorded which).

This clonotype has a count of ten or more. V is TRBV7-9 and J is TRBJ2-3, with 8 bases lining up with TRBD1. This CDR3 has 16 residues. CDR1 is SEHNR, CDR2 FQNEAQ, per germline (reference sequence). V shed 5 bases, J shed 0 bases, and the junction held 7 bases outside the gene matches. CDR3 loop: CASSMQTGASTDTQYF. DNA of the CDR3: TGTGCCAGCAGCATGCAGACAGGGGCTAGCACAGATACGCAGTATTTT.

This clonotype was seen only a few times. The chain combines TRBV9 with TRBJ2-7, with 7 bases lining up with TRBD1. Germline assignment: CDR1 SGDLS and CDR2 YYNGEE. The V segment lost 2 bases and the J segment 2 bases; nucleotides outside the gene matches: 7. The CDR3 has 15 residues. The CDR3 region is CASSVDWQGAYEQYF. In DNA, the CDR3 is TGTGCCAGCAGCGTCGATTGGCAGGGGGCCTACGAGCAGTACTTC. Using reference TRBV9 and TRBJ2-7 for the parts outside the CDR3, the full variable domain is DSGVTQTPKHLITATGQRVTLRCSPRSGDLSVYWYQQSLDQGLQFLIQYYNGEERAKGNILERFSAQQFPDLHSELNLSSLELGDSALYFCASSVDWQGAYEQYFGPGTRLTVT.

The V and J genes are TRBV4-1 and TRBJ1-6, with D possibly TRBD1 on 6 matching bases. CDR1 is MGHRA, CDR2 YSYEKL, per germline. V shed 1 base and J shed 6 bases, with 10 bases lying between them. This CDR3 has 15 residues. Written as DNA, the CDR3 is TGCGCCAGCAGCCAAGGAGGGGGGCGTAATTCACCCCTCCACTTT. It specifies CASSQGGGRNSPLHF.

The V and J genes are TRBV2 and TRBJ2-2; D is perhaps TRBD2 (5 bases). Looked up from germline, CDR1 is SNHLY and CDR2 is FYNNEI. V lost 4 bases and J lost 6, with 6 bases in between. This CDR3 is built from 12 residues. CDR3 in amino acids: CASSGEPGELFF. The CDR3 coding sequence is TGTGCCAGCAGTGGGGAGCCCGGGGAGCTGTTTTTT. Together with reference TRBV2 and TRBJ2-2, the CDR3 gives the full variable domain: EPEVTQTPSHQVTQMGQEVILRCVPISNHLYFYWYRQILGQKVEFLVSFYNNEISEKSEIFDDQFSVERPDGSNFTLKIRSTKLEDSAMYFCASSGEPGELFFGEGSRLTVL.

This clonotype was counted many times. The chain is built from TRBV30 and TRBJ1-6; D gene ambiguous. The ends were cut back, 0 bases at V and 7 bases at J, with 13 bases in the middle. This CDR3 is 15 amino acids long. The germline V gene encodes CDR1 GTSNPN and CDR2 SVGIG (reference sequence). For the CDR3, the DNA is TGTGCCTGGAGTGTACCCAAGGGTGGGAATTCACCCCTCCACTTT. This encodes CAWSVPKGGNSPLHF. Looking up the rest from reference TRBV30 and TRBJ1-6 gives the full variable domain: SQTIHQWPATLVQPVGSPLSLECTVEGTSNPNLYWYRQAAGRGLQLLFYSVGIGQISSEVPQNLSASRPQDRQFILSSKKLLLSDSGFYLCAWSVPKGGNSPLHFGNGTRLTVT.

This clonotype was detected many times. The CDR3 region has the DNA TGTGCCAGCAGCTTAGAAGCATTTTATAATTCACCCCTCCACTTT. Protein sequence: CASSLEAFYNSPLHF. This chain connects TRBV7-2 to TRBJ1-6; D gene uncertain. Germline CDR1 SGHTA, CDR2 FQGNSA. V was clipped by 1 base and J by 4 bases, with 8 bases between them. This CDR3 region has 15 residues.